What follows is one T cell receptor (beta chain) and its context. In the original processing: By means of reference gene primer amplification, nucleated cell counts were estimated. Profiling relied on immunoSEQ multiplex PCR, and the TCRdb table lists in-frame clones only, not all of them. V, J and clone size derive from that table, while D and trimming were established from the DNA sequence. The table records 130,000 to 150,000 clones, 80% to 85% of them present only once. This record belongs to a study of blood T cell repertoires in COVID-19. Study-wide context: Donors in the United States, Italy and Spain gave samples during acute or convalescent COVID-19. T cells, B-cell-depleted T cells, or PBMCs provided the cDNA or gDNA that served as material.

Sequenced sample: peripheral blood. The sequence was obtained from a human donor in a cohort sampled during active COVID-19.

CDR3 loop: CASSQDGGDREANGYTF. Written as DNA, the CDR3 is TGTGCCAGCAGCCAAGATGGTGGGGACAGGGAGGCGAATGGCTACACCTTC. The rearrangement joins TRBV4-2 to TRBJ1-2; 9 bases are a match to TRBD1. Germline V gene sequence: CDR1 LGHNA, CDR2 YNFKEQ. CDR3 length equals 17 residues. With V trimmed by 0 bases and J by 6 bases, 11 bases remained unmatched.